These T cell receptor beta chains were read from a single sample in a study of T cell responses to AZD1222 COVID-19 vaccine. Clones were read by immunoSEQ multiplex PCR, and TCRdb kept only the in-frame ones, dropping some. The sample holds some 130,000 clones, approximately 84% seen once. The sample here was peripheral blood, taken on day 0 of AZD1222 vaccination. The receptors originated from an adult in good health. Each CDR3 is given with its conserved first and last residue. D genes are given only for firm matches. The size of a clone is reported for some rows only, either as once, few or many, or as a class for expanded clones.

D: .; size: .; J: TRBJ1-5; V: TRBV5-1; CDR3: CASSSTGRDEPQHF; DNA: TGCGCCAGCAGCTCGACAGGTCGTGACGAGCCCCAGCATTTT
D: TRBD1; size: .; J: TRBJ1-2; V: TRBV10-3; CDR3: CAIRGLGTGVNYGYTF; DNA: TGTGCCATCAGGGGGCTCGGGACAGGGGTAAACTATGGCTACACCTTC
D: .; size: .; J: TRBJ1-1; V: TRBV11-2; CDR3: CASSTRPEAEAFF; DNA: TGTGCCAGCAGCACCCGTCCTGAGGCTGAAGCTTTCTTT
D: .; size: .; J: TRBJ2-4; V: TRBV7-2; CDR3: CASSLGRGAGNIQYF; DNA: TGTGCCAGCAGCTTAGGCCGGGGGGCGGGAAACATTCAGTACTTC
D: TRBD1; size: .; J: TRBJ1-1; V: TRBV25-1; CDR3: CASSPRQGARAFF; DNA: TGTGCCAGCAGTCCGAGACAGGGGGCAAGAGCTTTCTTT
D: TRBD1; size: .; J: TRBJ2-4; V: TRBV4-1; CDR3: CASSQQAARQGGVNIQYF; DNA: TGCGCCAGCAGCCAACAAGCCGCCAGACAGGGGGGAGTAAACATTCAGTACTTC
D: .; size: .; J: TRBJ2-5; V: TRBV2; CDR3: CASKEGGETQYF; DNA: TGTGCCAGCAAAGAGGGCGGAGAGACCCAGTACTTC
D: .; size: few; J: TRBJ2-2; V: TRBV7-2; CDR3: CASSLARSGTGELFF; DNA: TGTGCCAGCAGCTTAGCCCGGTCAGGAACCGGGGAGCTGTTTTTT
D: .; size: .; J: TRBJ1-3; V: TRBV5-1; CDR3: CASSLGAALGTIYF; DNA: TGCGCCAGCAGCTTGGGCGCGGCTTTGGGGACCATATATTTT
D: TRBD2; size: .; J: TRBJ2-2; V: TRBV9; CDR3: CASSPGLAGAKNTGELFF; DNA: TGTGCCAGCAGCCCAGGACTAGCGGGGGCCAAGAACACCGGGGAGCTGTTTTTT
D: .; size: .; J: TRBJ2-7; V: TRBV5-1; CDR3: CASSLPLSGSADEQYF; DNA: TGCGCCAGCAGCTTGCCTTTGAGTGGGTCCGCCGACGAGCAGTACTTC
D: TRBD1; size: few; J: TRBJ1-2; V: TRBV27; CDR3: CASGVGQGFNYGYTF; DNA: TGTGCCAGCGGGGTAGGACAGGGATTTAACTATGGCTACACCTTC
D: .; size: few; J: TRBJ1-5; V: TRBV19; CDR3: CASNPNMFLSNQPQHF; DNA: TGTGCCAGTAATCCCAACATGTTCCTTAGCAATCAGCCCCAGCATTTT
D: .; size: .; J: TRBJ1-4; V: TRBV11-2; CDR3: CASSSLGGGEKLFF; DNA: TGTGCCAGCAGCAGCTTAGGTGGTGGTGAAAAACTGTTTTTT
D: .; size: .; J: TRBJ2-3; V: TRBV30; CDR3: CAWRRSGIGDTQYF; DNA: TGTGCCTGGAGAAGATCGGGCATAGGAGATACGCAGTATTTT
D: .; size: medium-sized; J: TRBJ1-2; V: TRBV7-9; CDR3: CASSHFEQGYGYTF; DNA: TGTGCCAGCAGCCATTTCGAACAGGGCTATGGCTACACCTTC
D: TRBD1; size: few; J: TRBJ1-6; V: TRBV28; CDR3: CASIRDRANHSPLHF; DNA: TGTGCCAGCATCAGGGACAGGGCTAATCATTCACCCCTCCACTTT
D: .; size: .; J: TRBJ1-2; V: TRBV4-1; CDR3: CASSQDLHPGYGYTF; DNA: TGCGCCAGCAGCCAAGACTTACACCCTGGCTATGGCTACACCTTC
D: .; size: .; J: TRBJ1-3; V: TRBV7-9; CDR3: CASSPDIAGNTIYF; DNA: TGTGCCAGCAGCCCGGACATTGCTGGAAACACCATATATTTT
D: .; size: once; J: TRBJ2-2; V: TRBV5-1; CDR3: CASSRENTGELFF; DNA: TGCGCCAGCAGCAGGGAGAACACCGGGGAGCTGTTTTTT
D: TRBD2; size: .; J: TRBJ2-5; V: TRBV11-2; CDR3: CASSSWVTSGAEETQYF; DNA: TGTGCCAGCAGCTCATGGGTTACTAGCGGGGCTGAAGAGACCCAGTACTTC
D: TRBD2; size: .; J: TRBJ2-5; V: TRBV15; CDR3: CATSRGGGQETQYF; DNA: TGTGCCACCAGCAGAGGGGGGGGCCAAGAGACCCAGTACTTC
D: .; size: .; J: TRBJ2-1; V: TRBV18; CDR3: CASSRDPAGEQFF; DNA: TGTGCCAGCTCACGAGACCCGGCGGGTGAGCAGTTCTTC
D: .; size: .; J: TRBJ1-2; V: TRBV6-1; CDR3: CASSDRGFYSGYTF; DNA: TGTGCCAGCAGTGACAGGGGATTTTATAGTGGCTACACCTTC
D: .; size: few; J: TRBJ1-5; V: TRBV12-3/TRBV12-4; CDR3: CASSPTVVQPQHF; DNA: TGTGCCAGCAGTCCTACCGTGGTTCAGCCCCAGCATTTT
D: .; size: .; J: TRBJ1-5; V: TRBV4-1; CDR3: CASSPPGGRTQPQHF; DNA: TGCGCCAGCAGCCCCCCAGGAGGTAGGACCCAGCCCCAGCATTTT
D: .; size: .; J: TRBJ1-1; V: TRBV9; CDR3: CASSVATVNTEAFF; DNA: TGTGCCAGCAGCGTAGCTACCGTGAACACTGAAGCTTTCTTT
D: TRBD1; size: .; J: TRBJ1-1; V: TRBV28; CDR3: CASRNPGTGNTEAFF; DNA: TGTGCCAGCAGAAACCCCGGGACAGGGAACACTGAAGCTTTCTTT
D: .; size: .; J: TRBJ1-1; V: TRBV5-6; CDR3: CASSLKQRNPWNTEAFF; DNA: TGTGCCAGCAGCTTGAAACAGAGGAACCCTTGGAACACTGAAGCTTTCTTT
D: .; size: .; J: TRBJ1-1; V: TRBV12-3/TRBV12-4; CDR3: CASSWGSEAFF; DNA: TGTGCCAGCAGCTGGGGTAGTGAAGCTTTCTTT
D: TRBD2; size: .; J: TRBJ2-5; V: TRBV2; CDR3: CASSDTGGGAQETQYF; DNA: TGTGCCAGCAGTGATACGGGCGGGGGGGCGCAAGAGACCCAGTACTTC
D: .; size: .; J: TRBJ2-7; V: TRBV15; CDR3: CATSRGLGATSSYEQYF; DNA: TGTGCCACCAGCAGAGGGCTGGGAGCGACCAGCTCCTACGAGCAGTACTTC
D: TRBD1; size: .; J: TRBJ1-5; V: TRBV18; CDR3: CASSEGQLGQPQHF; DNA: TGTGCCAGCTCAGAGGGACAGTTGGGTCAGCCCCAGCATTTT
D: TRBD1; size: .; J: TRBJ1-2; V: TRBV2; CDR3: CASGFGTEHGYTF; DNA: TGTGCCAGCGGCTTCGGGACAGAGCATGGCTACACCTTC
D: .; size: few; J: TRBJ1-1; V: TRBV3-1/TRBV3-2; CDR3: CASSQVSGRNTEAFF; DNA: TGTGCCAGCAGCCAAGTCTCCGGACGGAACACTGAAGCTTTCTTT
D: TRBD1; size: .; J: TRBJ1-2; V: TRBV30; CDR3: CAWGTGNGYTF; DNA: TGTGCCTGGGGGACAGGGAACGGCTACACCTTC
D: .; size: .; J: TRBJ2-3; V: TRBV4-2; CDR3: CASSQALGPNTQYF; DNA: TGTGCCAGCAGCCAAGCCCTAGGGCCCAATACGCAGTATTTT
D: .; size: .; J: TRBJ2-1; V: TRBV11-3; CDR3: CASSPRNNEQFF; DNA: TGTGCCAGCAGCCCCCGTAACAATGAGCAGTTCTTC
D: .; size: .; J: TRBJ2-5; V: TRBV11-1; CDR3: CASSRNRVQETQYF; DNA: TGTGCCAGCAGCAGAAACAGGGTACAAGAGACCCAGTACTTC
D: TRBD1; size: once; J: TRBJ1-6; V: TRBV30; CDR3: CAWSVGQGTEALHF; DNA: TGTGCCTGGAGTGTGGGACAGGGGACTGAGGCCCTCCACTTT
D: TRBD1; size: .; J: TRBJ2-7; V: TRBV6-6; CDR3: CATIRDRVSYEQYF; DNA: TGTGCCACTATCCGGGACAGAGTTTCCTACGAGCAGTACTTC
D: .; size: .; J: TRBJ2-1; V: TRBV5-1; CDR3: CASSPPPGEFSYNEQFF; DNA: TGCGCCAGCAGCCCCCCTCCGGGGGAATTCTCCTACAATGAGCAGTTCTTC
D: TRBD2; size: .; J: TRBJ2-2; V: TRBV30; CDR3: CAWTLAGNTGELFF; DNA: TGTGCCTGGACACTAGCGGGGAACACCGGGGAGCTGTTTTTT
D: .; size: .; J: TRBJ2-7; V: TRBV5-1; CDR3: CASSLAGSSYEQYF; DNA: TGCGCCAGCAGCTTGGCCGGCAGTTCCTACGAGCAGTACTTC
D: .; size: .; J: TRBJ2-7; V: TRBV11-2; CDR3: CASSPRDRSYEQYF; DNA: TGTGCCAGCAGCCCTAGGGACCGTTCCTACGAGCAGTACTTC
D: .; size: .; J: TRBJ1-4; V: TRBV5-8; CDR3: CASSLKGRDEKLFF; DNA: TGTGCCAGCAGCTTGAAGGGGAGGGATGAAAAACTGTTTTTT
D: .; size: .; J: TRBJ1-1; V: TRBV7-3; CDR3: CASSLRRTVYTEAFF; DNA: TGTGCCAGCAGCCTCCGGAGGACAGTTTACACTGAAGCTTTCTTT
D: .; size: .; J: TRBJ1-1; V: TRBV19; CDR3: CASSIDLGDTEAFF; DNA: TGTGCCAGTAGTATAGATCTGGGGGACACTGAAGCTTTCTTT
D: .; size: once; J: TRBJ1-2; V: TRBV29-1; CDR3: CSDGQDNYGYTF; DNA: TGCAGCGACGGACAAGACAACTATGGCTACACCTTC
D: .; size: .; J: TRBJ2-1; V: TRBV2; CDR3: CASSLKGRRYNEQFF; DNA: TGTGCCAGCAGCCTGAAGGGGCGAAGATACAATGAGCAGTTCTTC
D: TRBD1; size: .; J: TRBJ2-4; V: TRBV5-6; CDR3: CASTLLQTGMAKNIQYF; DNA: TGTGCCAGCACCTTATTACAGACAGGGATGGCCAAAAACATTCAGTACTTC
D: TRBD1; size: .; J: TRBJ2-7; V: TRBV5-1; CDR3: CASSLAQQGALHYEQYF; DNA: TGCGCCAGCAGCTTGGCCCAACAGGGGGCCCTCCACTACGAGCAGTACTTC
D: .; size: few; J: TRBJ2-3; V: TRBV5-4; CDR3: CASSLEFGRTRDTQYF; DNA: TGTGCCAGCAGCTTGGAGTTTGGACGGACGAGAGATACGCAGTATTTT
D: .; size: few; J: TRBJ2-7; V: TRBV5-4; CDR3: CASSPTNGDEQYF; DNA: TGTGCCAGCAGCCCGACTAACGGGGACGAGCAGTACTTC